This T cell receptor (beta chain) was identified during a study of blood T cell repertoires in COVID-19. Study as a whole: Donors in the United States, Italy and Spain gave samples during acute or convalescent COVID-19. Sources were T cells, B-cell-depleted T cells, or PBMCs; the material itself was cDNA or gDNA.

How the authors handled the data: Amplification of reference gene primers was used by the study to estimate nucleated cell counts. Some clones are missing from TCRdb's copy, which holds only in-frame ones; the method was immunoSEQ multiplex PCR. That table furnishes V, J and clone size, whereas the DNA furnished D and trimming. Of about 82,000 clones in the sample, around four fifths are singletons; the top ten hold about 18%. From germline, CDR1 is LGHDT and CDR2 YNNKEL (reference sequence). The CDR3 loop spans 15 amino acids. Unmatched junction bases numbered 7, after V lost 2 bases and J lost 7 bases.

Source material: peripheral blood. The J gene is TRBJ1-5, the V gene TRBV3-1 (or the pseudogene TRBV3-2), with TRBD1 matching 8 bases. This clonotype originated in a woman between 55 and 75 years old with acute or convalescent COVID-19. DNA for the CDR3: TGTGCCAGCAGCCAAAGTCAGGGGGCTTTCCAGCCCCAGCATTTT. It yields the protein CASSQSQGAFQPQHF.